The present T cell receptor beta chain was sequenced within a study of Ad26.COV2.S vaccination and SARS-CoV-2 variants. Study as a whole: Recipients of Ad26.COV2.S got it intramuscularly, once or twice 56 days apart. Study conclusions and caveats: After vaccination, substantial breadth of spike-specific CD8+ and CD4+ responses was reported. Placebo and vaccine recipients had non-spike TCR breadth that was similar.

Some clones are missing from TCRdb's copy, which holds only in-frame ones; the method was immunoSEQ multiplex PCR. The table lists about 680,000 clones, roughly 90% of them singletons. Regarding treatment: over 15 received Ad26.COV2.S at low or high dose, single or two shots; five or six received placebo; per-sample allocation not given. The samples were gathered on day 63 after the first injection of vaccine or placebo. Germline loops: CDR1 GTSNPN, CDR2 SVGIG (reference sequence). The CDR3 runs 17 residues. V was pared by 2 bases and J by 4 bases, with 6 bases of the junction left unmatched. As concerns this clone: The antigen is unknown.

Sequenced material: peripheral blood, taken in a trial of Ad26.COV2.S vaccine versus placebo. This TCR came from a person aged 18-65 years who received the Ad26.COV2.S COVID-19 vaccine or a placebo. The rearrangement uses TRBV30 and TRBJ2-6; 12 bases fit TRBD1. CDR3 loop: CAWSWDRGLPGANVLTF. Written as DNA, the CDR3 is TGTGCCTGGAGTTGGGACAGGGGGCTTCCCGGGGCCAACGTCCTGACTTTC.